The 2 T cell receptor beta chains below were found in one sample sequenced in a study of tumor-infiltrating lymphocytes in primary liver carcinoma. Co-extraction of both nucleic acids (RNA and DNA) used about 17-31 mg of unsorted bulk tissue. TCR beta cDNA was reverse-transcribed from about 0.45 ug of total RNA. The reaction used a constant-region primer and ProtoScript II reverse transcriptase. Libraries of TCR beta came from three nested multiplex PCR rounds with slightly modified ARM-PCR. With TRBV1-TRBV30 forward primers and a C-beta reverse primer, the first two PCR rounds were run for roughly 9 cycles each. Via MiXCR, TCRdb re-called the multiplex PCR reads, giving one row per CDR3 protein. Here the sample spans 44,000 or so distinct CDR3 sequences, 60% to 85% being singletons. The specimen was liver tumor tissue from sampling region 5. The sample's subset: tumor region T5, tumor centre. The receptor source for this set is a man aged 35 to 55 with primary liver carcinoma and hepatitis B virus infection.

The table lists this clonotype with a count of one. Lacking the conserved final phenylalanine or tryptophan, this CDR3 likely reflects a read error. The V gene is TRBV11-1, the J gene TRBJ2-3; 11 nucleotides line up with TRBD2. This CDR3 spans 16 amino acids. Unmatched junction bases numbered 10, after V lost 5 bases and J lost 6 bases. Per the germline V gene, CDR1 is SGHAT and CDR2 is FQDESV (reference sequence). The CDR3 bases are TGTGCCAGCAGCAAGGGACTAGCGGTTAACACGGATACGCAGTATTCT. Its protein product is CASSKGLAVNTDTQYS.

For this clonotype: This may come from a read error, since a much larger clone is one base off. The rearrangement links TRBV7-9 to TRBJ2-7; no definite D call. Germline values: CDR1 SEHNR, CDR2 FQNEAQ (reference sequence). V lost 8 bases, J lost 6 bases, and 20 bases lay in between. The CDR3 consists of 14 residues. In DNA, the CDR3 is TGTGCCAGCCAGGCAGCCACGTCTTGGGGCGAGCAGTACTTC. Protein: CASQAATSWGEQYF.